This paragraph reports one T cell receptor beta chain. Its antigen is not known. Assay: immunoSEQ multiplex PCR; the TCRdb copy retains only in-frame clones and omits some. Among 120,000 to 150,000 clones, approximately 90% were seen once, and the ten largest hold around 2.2%. V was clipped by 0 bases and J by 4 bases; unmatched bases: 3. Germline V gene lookup returns CDR1 SGHNT and CDR2 YYREEE (reference sequence). The CDR3 sequence is 15 residues long. This sample was taken from a study of T cell responses to AZD1222 COVID-19 vaccine. Study conclusions and caveats: As reported, nearly half of all spike-specific TCRs target variant regions that are unmutated. Spike-wide vaccine-associated CD4 TCRs dominated at 160-218 and 743-854. The peak T cell response came first, and repertoires were sampled only after it. Among the donors, most were white British and more were female, and clonal diversity was possibly underestimated.

The clonotype was recovered from an adult in good health. This sample comprised peripheral blood, obtained on day 0 of AZD1222 vaccination. This chain links TRBV5-4 with TRBJ2-7; 11 nucleotides align to TRBD2. This CDR3 is CASSLGGTSGYEQYF. CDR3 sequence (DNA): TGTGCCAGCAGCTTGGGTGGGACTAGCGGTTACGAGCAGTACTTC.